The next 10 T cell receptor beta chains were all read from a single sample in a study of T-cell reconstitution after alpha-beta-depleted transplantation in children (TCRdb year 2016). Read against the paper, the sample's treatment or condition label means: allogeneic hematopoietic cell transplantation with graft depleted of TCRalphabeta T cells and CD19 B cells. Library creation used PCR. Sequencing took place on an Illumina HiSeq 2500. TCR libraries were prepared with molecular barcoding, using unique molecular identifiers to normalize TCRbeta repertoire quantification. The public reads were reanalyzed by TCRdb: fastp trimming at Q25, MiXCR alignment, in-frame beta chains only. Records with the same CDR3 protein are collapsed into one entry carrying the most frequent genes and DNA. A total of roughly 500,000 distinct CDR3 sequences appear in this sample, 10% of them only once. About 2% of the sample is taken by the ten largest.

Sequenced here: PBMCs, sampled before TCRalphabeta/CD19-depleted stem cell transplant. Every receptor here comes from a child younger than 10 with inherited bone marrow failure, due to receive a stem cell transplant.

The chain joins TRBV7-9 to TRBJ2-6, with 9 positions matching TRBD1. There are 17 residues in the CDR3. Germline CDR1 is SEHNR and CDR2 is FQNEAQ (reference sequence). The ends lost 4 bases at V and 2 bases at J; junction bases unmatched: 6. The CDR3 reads CASSSRTGGPGANVLTF. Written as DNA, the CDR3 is TGTGCCAGCAGCTCCCGCACAGGGGGCCCTGGGGCCAACGTCCTGACTTTC.

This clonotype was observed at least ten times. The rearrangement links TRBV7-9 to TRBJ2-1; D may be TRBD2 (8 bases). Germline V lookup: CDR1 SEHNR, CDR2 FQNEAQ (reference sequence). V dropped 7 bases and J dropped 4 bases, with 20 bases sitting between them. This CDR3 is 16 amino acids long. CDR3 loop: CASTGGLAGTYNEQFF. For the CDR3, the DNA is TGTGCCAGCACAGGGGGGCTAGCGGGCACATACAATGAGCAGTTCTTC.

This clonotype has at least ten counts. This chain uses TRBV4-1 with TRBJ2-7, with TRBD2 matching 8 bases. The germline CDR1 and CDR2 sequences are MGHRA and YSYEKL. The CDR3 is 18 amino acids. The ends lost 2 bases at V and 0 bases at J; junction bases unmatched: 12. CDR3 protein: CASSQTSSLAVSSYEQYF. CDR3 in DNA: TGCGCCAGCAGCCAAACTTCATCACTAGCGGTAAGCTCCTACGAGCAGTACTTC.

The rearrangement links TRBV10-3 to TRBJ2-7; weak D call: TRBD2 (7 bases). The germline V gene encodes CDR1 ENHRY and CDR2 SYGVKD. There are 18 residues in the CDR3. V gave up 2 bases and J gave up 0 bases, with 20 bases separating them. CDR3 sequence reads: CAISEIIVGGLSSYEQYF. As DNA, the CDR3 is TGTGCCATCAGTGAGATTATCGTGGGGGGGCTTAGCTCCTACGAGCAGTACTTC.

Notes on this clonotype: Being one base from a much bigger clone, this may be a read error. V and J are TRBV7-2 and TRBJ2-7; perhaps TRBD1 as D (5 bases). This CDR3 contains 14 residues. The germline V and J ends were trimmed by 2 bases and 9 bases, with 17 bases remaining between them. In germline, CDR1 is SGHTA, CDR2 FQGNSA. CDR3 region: CASSLLGQGNGQYF. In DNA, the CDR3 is TGTGCCAGCAGCTTATTAGGCCAGGGTAACGGGCAGTACTTC. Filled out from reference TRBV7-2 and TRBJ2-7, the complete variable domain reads GAGVSQSPSNKVTEKGKDVELRCDPISGHTALYWYRQSLGQGLEFLIYFQGNSAPDKSGLPSDRFSAERTGGSVSTLTIQRTQQEDSAVYLCASSLLGQGNGQYFGPGTRLTVT.

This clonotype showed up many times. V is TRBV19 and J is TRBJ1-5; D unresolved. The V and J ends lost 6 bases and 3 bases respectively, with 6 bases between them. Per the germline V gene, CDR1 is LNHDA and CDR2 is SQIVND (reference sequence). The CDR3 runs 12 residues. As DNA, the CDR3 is TGTGCCAGTAGGGGGTTCAATCAGCCCCAGCATTTT. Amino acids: CASRGFNQPQHF.

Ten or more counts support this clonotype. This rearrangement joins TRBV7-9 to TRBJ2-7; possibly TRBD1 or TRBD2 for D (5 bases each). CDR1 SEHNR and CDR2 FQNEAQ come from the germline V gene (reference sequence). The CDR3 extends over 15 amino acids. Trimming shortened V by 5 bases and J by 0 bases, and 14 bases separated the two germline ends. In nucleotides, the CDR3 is TGTGCCAGCAGCGGGGGACGGACAAGCTCCTACGAGCAGTACTTC. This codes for CASSGGRTSSYEQYF.

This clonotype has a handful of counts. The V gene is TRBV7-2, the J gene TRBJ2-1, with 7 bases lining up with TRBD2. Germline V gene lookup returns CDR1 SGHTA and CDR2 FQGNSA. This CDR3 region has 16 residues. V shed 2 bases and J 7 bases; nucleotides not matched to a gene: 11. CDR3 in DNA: TGTGCCAGCAGCTTAAATAGGTGGGAGGGTCGGAATGAGCAGTTCTTC. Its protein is CASSLNRWEGRNEQFF.

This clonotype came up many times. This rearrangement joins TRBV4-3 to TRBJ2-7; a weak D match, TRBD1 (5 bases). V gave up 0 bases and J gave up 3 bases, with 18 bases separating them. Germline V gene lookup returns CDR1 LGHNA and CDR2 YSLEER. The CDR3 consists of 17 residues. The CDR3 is CASSQEPFQGPIYEQYF. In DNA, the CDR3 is TGCGCCAGCAGCCAAGAACCCTTCCAGGGTCCTATCTACGAGCAGTACTTC.

For the CDR3, the DNA is TGTGCCAGCAGCATAACTAGCGGGATTGAAGAGACCCAGTACTTC. Encoded protein: CASSITSGIEETQYF. J is TRBJ2-5 and V is TRBV7-8; 10 nucleotides align to TRBD2. The germline V gene has CDR1 SGHVS and CDR2 FQNEAQ. Unmatched junction bases numbered 6, after V lost 5 bases and J lost 3 bases. The CDR3 sequence is 15 residues long.